This T cell receptor (beta chain) was obtained from a study of shared clonotypes between healthy human individuals. As concerns this clone: Its antigen is as yet unknown.

The assay was immunoSEQ multiplex PCR, and TCRdb's table has in-frame clones only and misses some. The sample holds approximately 2,300,000 clones, roughly 90% seen once. Looked up from germline, CDR1 is SGHTA and CDR2 is FQGTGA. Trimming at V came to 6 bases and at J to 7 bases, leaving 11 bases not matched to a gene. This CDR3 is 16 amino acids long. Study-level findings and limits: Non-shared clonotypes had lower generation probabilities than clonotypes shared by all four sorted-subset donors.

The rearrangement links TRBV7-3 to TRBJ2-2; 10 bases match TRBD2. The sequence came from a man younger than 30 in good health. Some clones in this sample may be carry-over from other donors' samples. The sequenced sample was naive CD4+ T cells from PBMCs. Stated subset: CD45RA+ positively selected. The CDR3 bases are TGTGCCAGCAGGTCCCCGGCTAGCGGGAGTGGCGGGGAGCTGTTTTTT. It is translated as CASRSPASGSGGELFF. Full variable domain (missing parts from reference TRBV7-3 and TRBJ2-2): GAGVSQTPSNKVTEKGKYVELRCDPISGHTALYWYRQSLGQGPEFLIYFQGTGAADDSGLPNDRFFAVRPEGSVSTLKIQRTERGDSAVYLCASRSPASGSGGELFFGEGSRLTVL.